Below, one T cell receptor beta chain is given with its context. Only a few counts were recorded for this clonotype. What antigen it recognizes has not been identified. No clone much larger than this one lies a single base away; base qualities are absent. This sample was taken from a study of post-analysis software for immune sequencing data (dated by TCRdb to between 2015 and 2016). Notes on the research overall: The recorded disease courses included relapsing-remitting, secondary progressive and progressive-relapsing multiple sclerosis, and some patients had no subtype annotation. The patient repertoires were set against roughly eleven previously published healthy control repertoires from donors whose ages ranged from about 6 to 25 years. A subset of samples was prepared in parallel using single-end sample barcoding, then pooled and co-amplified after Illumina adapter ligation.

Findings and caveats that apply to the study as a whole: The control group was slightly older than the multiple sclerosis patient group. Direct clustering with F measure revealed strong co-clustering of samples prepared in the same batch, which led to a batch-effect correction. Significantly lower normalized Chao1 diversity was found in multiple sclerosis patients than in controls, suggesting substantial peripheral T-cell clonal expansion. Patients showed significantly higher frequencies than controls for a handful of TRBV segments, among them TRBV5-6, TRBV5-1 and TRBV20-1.

To demonstrate the VDJtools post-analysis software, TCR beta repertoires were profiled from the peripheral blood of 10 to 15 young patients with multiple sclerosis. The multiple sclerosis patients were children and adolescents ranging in age from roughly 6 to 15 years. Receptors were amplified or captured by PCR. Sequencing instrument: Illumina HiSeq 2500. Unique molecular identifiers were incorporated into TCR beta cDNA libraries to reduce PCR and sequencing biases. Every 1 to 10 million input T cells yielded 500,000 or so cDNA molecules, meaning each molecule approximated one T cell. The patient libraries were prepared and sequenced using the same protocol as the earlier healthy control dataset. Samples belonging to the same batch were prepared together, multiplexed and sequenced on a shared HiSeq lane. For the original study's pipeline: MIGEC was used to process the raw barcoded reads, and molecular identifier groups with only a single read were discarded before consensus assembly and CDR3 extraction. Clonotype tables were post-analysed with VDJtools, and diversity was normalized by down-sampling all datasets to the smallest sample size. Repertoire overlap clustering matched CDR3 amino acid but not nucleotide sequences to correct batch-related cross-sample contamination. Using fastp trimming at Q25 and MiXCR clonotype assembly, TCRdb reanalyzed the public sequencing data and kept in-frame beta chains. All rows with the same CDR3 protein become a single entry with the most common DNA and genes. The V and J calls here are based on TCRdb, not the publication. Recorded for this sample are 800,000 to 950,000 distinct CDR3 sequences; about 53% of them occurred a single time. The top ten constitute over 4% of the sample.

A distance of 8 bases separates the germline ends of V and J, which lose 0 bases and 5 bases respectively. From cysteine to phenylalanine, the CDR3 is 13 amino acids long. Just the 39-base CDR3 DNA is kept, in frame starting at base 1. Per the germline V gene, MNHEY is the CDR1 and SVGAGI is the CDR2. Sequencing input: blood. This receptor was obtained from a girl aged 10 to 17 with multiple sclerosis. Here the chain combines TRBV6-5 and TRBJ2-7; no D gene is confidently identified. The CDR3 amino acid sequence is: CASSYSGRHEQYF. The DNA sequence reads TGTGCCAGCAGTTACTCCGGGCGACACGAGCAGTACTTC.